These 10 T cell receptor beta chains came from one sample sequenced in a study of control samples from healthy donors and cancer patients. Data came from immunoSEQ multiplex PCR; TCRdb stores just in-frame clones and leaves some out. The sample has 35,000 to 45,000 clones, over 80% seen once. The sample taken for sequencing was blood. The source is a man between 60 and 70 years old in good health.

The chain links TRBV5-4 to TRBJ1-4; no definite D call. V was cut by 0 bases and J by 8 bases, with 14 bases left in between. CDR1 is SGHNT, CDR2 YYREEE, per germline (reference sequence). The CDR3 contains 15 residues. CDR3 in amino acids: CASSLGGNREEKLFF. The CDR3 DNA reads TGTGCCAGCAGCTTGGGAGGAAACCGGGAAGAAAAACTGTTTTTT.

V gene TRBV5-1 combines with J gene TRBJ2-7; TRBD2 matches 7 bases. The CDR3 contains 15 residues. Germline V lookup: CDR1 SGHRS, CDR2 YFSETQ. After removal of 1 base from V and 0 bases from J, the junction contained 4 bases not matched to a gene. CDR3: CASSLIPGGSYEQYF. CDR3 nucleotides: TGCGCCAGCAGCTTGATCCCGGGGGGCTCCTACGAGCAGTACTTC.

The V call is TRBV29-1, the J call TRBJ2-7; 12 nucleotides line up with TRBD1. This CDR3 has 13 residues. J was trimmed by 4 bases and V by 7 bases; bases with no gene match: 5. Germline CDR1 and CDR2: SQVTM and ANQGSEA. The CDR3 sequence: CSEGQGARYEQYF. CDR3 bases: TGCAGCGAGGGACAGGGGGCTCGGTACGAGCAGTACTTC.

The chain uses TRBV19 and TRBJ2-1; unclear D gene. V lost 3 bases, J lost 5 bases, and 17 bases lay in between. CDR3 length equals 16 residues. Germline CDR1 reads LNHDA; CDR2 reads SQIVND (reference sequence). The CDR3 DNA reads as TGTGCCAGTAGTATTTTAGTAGGGCAGTTAGACAATGAGCAGTTCTTC. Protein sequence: CASSILVGQLDNEQFF.

The CDR3 sequence is CASSYGTFTDTQYF. CDR3 sequence (DNA): TGTGCCAGCAGTTACGGGACATTCACAGATACGCAGTATTTT. The V call is TRBV6-2 or TRBV6-3, the J call TRBJ2-3; maybe TRBD1 (6 bases). The CDR3 totals 14 residues. Looked up from germline, CDR1 is MNHEY and CDR2 is SVGEGT. Trimming left V 2 bases short and J 2 bases short, with 8 bases between.

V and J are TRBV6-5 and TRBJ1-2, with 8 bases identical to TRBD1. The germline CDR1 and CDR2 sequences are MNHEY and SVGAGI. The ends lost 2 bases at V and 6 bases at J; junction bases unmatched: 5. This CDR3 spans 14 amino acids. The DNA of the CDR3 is TGTGCCAGCAGTTACCGCGGACAGGGTCATGGCTACACCTTC. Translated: CASSYRGQGHGYTF.

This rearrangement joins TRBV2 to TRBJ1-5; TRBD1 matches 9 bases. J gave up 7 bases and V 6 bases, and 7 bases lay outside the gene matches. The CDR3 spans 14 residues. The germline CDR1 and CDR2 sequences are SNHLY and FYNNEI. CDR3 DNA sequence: TGTGCCAGCAGGCTTGACAGGGGGGTCCAGCCCCAGCATTTT. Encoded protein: CASRLDRGVQPQHF.

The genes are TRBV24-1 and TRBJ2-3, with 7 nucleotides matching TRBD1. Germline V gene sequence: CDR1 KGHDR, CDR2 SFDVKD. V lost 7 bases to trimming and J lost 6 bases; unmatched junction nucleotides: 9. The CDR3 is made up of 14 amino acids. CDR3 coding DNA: TGTGCCACCAGGACAGGGCTGACCGGGGATACGCAGTATTTT. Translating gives CATRTGLTGDTQYF.

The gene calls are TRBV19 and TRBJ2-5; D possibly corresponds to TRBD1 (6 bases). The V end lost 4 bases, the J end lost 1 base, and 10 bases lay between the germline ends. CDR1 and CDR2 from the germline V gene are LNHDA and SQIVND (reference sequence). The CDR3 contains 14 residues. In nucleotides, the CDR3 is TGTGCCAGTAGTACTAGGACAGTCCAAGAGACCCAGTACTTC. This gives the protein CASSTRTVQETQYF.

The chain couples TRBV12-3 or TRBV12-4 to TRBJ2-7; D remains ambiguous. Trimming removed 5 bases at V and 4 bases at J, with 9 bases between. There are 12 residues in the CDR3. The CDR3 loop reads CASSITPYEQYF. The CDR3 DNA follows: TGTGCCAGCAGTATAACACCATACGAGCAGTACTTC.